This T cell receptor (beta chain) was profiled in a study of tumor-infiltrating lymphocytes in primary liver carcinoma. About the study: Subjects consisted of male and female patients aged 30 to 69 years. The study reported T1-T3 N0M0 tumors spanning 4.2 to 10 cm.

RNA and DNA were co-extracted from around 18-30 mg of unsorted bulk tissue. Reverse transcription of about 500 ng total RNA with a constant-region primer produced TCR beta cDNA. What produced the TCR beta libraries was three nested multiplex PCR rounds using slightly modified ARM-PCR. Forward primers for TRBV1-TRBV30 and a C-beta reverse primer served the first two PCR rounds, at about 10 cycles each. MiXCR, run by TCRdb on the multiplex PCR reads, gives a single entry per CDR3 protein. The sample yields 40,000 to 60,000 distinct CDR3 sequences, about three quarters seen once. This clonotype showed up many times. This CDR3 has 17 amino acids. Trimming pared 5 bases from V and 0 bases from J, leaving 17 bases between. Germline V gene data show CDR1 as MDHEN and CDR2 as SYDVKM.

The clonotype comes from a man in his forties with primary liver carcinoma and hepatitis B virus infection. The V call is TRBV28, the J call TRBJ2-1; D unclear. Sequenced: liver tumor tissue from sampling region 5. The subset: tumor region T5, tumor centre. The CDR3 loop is CASSPYWTSSSYNEQFF. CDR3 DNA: TGTGCCAGCAGTCCATATTGGACCTCTAGCTCCTACAATGAGCAGTTCTTC.